Listed here are 13 T cell receptor beta chains from one sample, sequenced in a study of spatial heterogeneity in lung cancer. TCRdb redid the calling of the 5' RACE reads with MiXCR, one entry per CDR3 protein. Counted here are roughly 7,300 distinct CDR3 sequences, 19% occurring once; the ten biggest clones make up more than 15%. Time point defined: sample taken at primary tumor resection. Whole RNA came from tumor, nontumor lung or frozen PBMC and was sequenced without being sorted. Sequencing used PBMCs, obtained at surgery. The receptors stem from a female donor with early-stage non-small cell lung cancer.

The sample holds a few counts of this clonotype. The V and J genes are TRBV9 and TRBJ2-1; D unresolved. Deletions cut 4 bases from V and 7 bases from J, with 15 bases between. Looked up from germline, CDR1 is SGDLS and CDR2 is YYNGEE. The CDR3 sequence is 14 residues long. CDR3: CASSTHIHENEQFF. CDR3 in DNA: TGTGCCAGCAGCACCCACATACACGAAAATGAGCAGTTCTTC.

By share, this clonotype counts as medium-sized. The chain links TRBV20-1 to TRBJ2-3; no firm D call. CDR1 and CDR2 from the germline V gene are DFQATT and SNEGSKA (reference sequence). The V end was cut by 3 bases, the J end by 6 bases, with 16 bases between. This CDR3 is 14 amino acids long. CDR3 amino acids: CSARGYKERDTQYF. The CDR3 DNA reads as TGCAGTGCTAGGGGATACAAGGAGCGTGATACGCAGTATTTT.

The table lists this clonotype with a few counts. The rearrangement uses TRBV2 and TRBJ2-7, with 7 nucleotides matching TRBD1. V lost 8 bases and J lost 1; bases outside the gene matches: 8. CDR3 length: 14 amino acids. In germline, CDR1 is SNHLY, CDR2 FYNNEI. DNA for the CDR3: TGTGCCAGCGGAGGACAGGCCAATTCCTACGAGCAGTACTTC. Its translation: CASGGQANSYEQYF.

The chain links TRBV6-5 to TRBJ2-2, with unresolved D. The CDR3 is 17 residues long. V lost 4 bases and J 5 bases, leaving 20 bases between the germline ends. Germline V gene data show CDR1 as MNHEY and CDR2 as SVGAGI. CDR3 sequence (DNA): TGTGCCAGCAGTTCATCGATTCCCTCCCACGTTACCGGGGAGCTGTTTTTT. Its protein is CASSSSIPSHVTGELFF.

Judged by abundance, this clonotype is medium-sized (0.01 to 0.1%). This sequence joins TRBV28 and TRBJ2-7, with a possible D match to TRBD2 (5 bases). Germline assignment: CDR1 MDHEN and CDR2 SYDVKM. The CDR3 totals 14 residues. Trimming removed 2 bases from V and 5 bases from J, with 13 bases in between. CDR3 amino acids: CASSLTGSSHEQYF. The CDR3 DNA is TGTGCCAGCAGTTTAACGGGAAGCAGCCACGAGCAGTACTTC.

The chain is built from TRBV4-2 and TRBJ2-2; tentatively, D is TRBD1 (5 bases). The CDR3 has 13 residues. Trimming removed 4 bases at V and 5 bases at J, with 8 bases between. Germline V gene data show CDR1 as LGHNA and CDR2 as YNFKEQ. The CDR3, as DNA: TGTGCCAGCAGCCCAGGGCTGACCGGGGAGCTGTTTTTT. Its translation is CASSPGLTGELFF.

This clonotype is medium-sized. The rearrangement uses TRBV5-4 and TRBJ2-1, with 10 bases that match TRBD2. Germline V lookup: CDR1 SGHNT, CDR2 YYREEE (reference sequence). The CDR3 is made up of 13 amino acids. V lost 7 bases and J lost 3; bases outside the gene matches: 1. The CDR3 region has the DNA TGTGCCAGCGGACTAGCGGACTACAATGAGCAGTTCTTC. This codes for CASGLADYNEQFF.

This clonotype was recorded many times. The chain couples TRBV10-3 to TRBJ1-2, with D possibly matching TRBD1 (6 bases). The CDR3 covers 14 residues. The ends were cut back, 3 bases at V and 2 bases at J, with 10 bases in the middle. CDR1 is ENHRY, CDR2 SYGVKD, per germline. CDR3 loop: CAISDSGANYGYTF. The CDR3 DNA follows: TGTGCCATCAGTGACTCAGGGGCAAACTATGGCTACACCTTC.

The V and J genes are TRBV12-3 or TRBV12-4 and TRBJ1-2, with 10 positions matching TRBD1. V was pared by 4 bases and J by 6 bases, with 2 bases of the junction left unmatched. CDR3 size: 13 residues. The CDR3 sequence is CASSSTGGHGYTF. The CDR3, as DNA: TGTGCCAGCAGTTCGACAGGGGGCCATGGCTACACCTTC.

This clonotype was counted ten times or more. The chain links TRBV3-1 to TRBJ2-2; D may be TRBD1 (5 bases). The germline gives CDR1 LGHDT, CDR2 YNNKEL (reference sequence). V lost 1 base and J lost 6, with 12 bases in between. The CDR3 is made up of 15 amino acids. CDR3 sequence reads: CASSQAQGVPGELFF. The CDR3 DNA reads as TGTGCCAGCAGCCAAGCTCAAGGGGTGCCCGGGGAGCTGTTTTTT. Combining the CDR3 with reference TRBV3-1 and TRBJ2-2 gives the whole variable domain DTAVSQTPKYLVTQMGNDKSIKCEQNLGHDTMYWYKQDSKKFLKIMFSYNNKELIINETVPNRFSPKSPDKAHLNLHINSLELGDSAVYFCASSQAQGVPGELFFGEGSRLTVL.

This clonotype is medium-sized (0.01 to 0.1%) in the sample. The V call is TRBV7-2, the J call TRBJ1-2; the D is unclear. V was trimmed by 3 bases and J by 0 bases, leaving 11 bases between them. The CDR3 length is 15 residues. The germline V gene has CDR1 SGHTA and CDR2 FQGNSA. In DNA, the CDR3 is TGTGCCAGCAGCTTCTATAGGAGAGCTAACTATGGCTACACCTTC. This sequence encodes CASSFYRRANYGYTF.

The chain combines TRBV5-1 with TRBJ2-1; 9 nucleotides align to TRBD2. The germline V gene has CDR1 SGHRS and CDR2 YFSETQ. V trimming: 4 bases; J trimming: 5 bases; junction bases outside the gene matches: 10. This CDR3 is 16 amino acids long. The CDR3 loop is CASSAILAGEHNEQFF. DNA for the CDR3: TGCGCCAGCAGCGCGATCTTAGCGGGAGAACACAATGAGCAGTTCTTC. The full variable domain, rest sourced from reference TRBV5-1 and TRBJ2-1, is KAGVTQTPRYLIKTRGQQVTLSCSPISGHRSVSWYQQTPGQGLQFLFEYFSETQRNKGNFPGRFSGRQFSNSRSEMNVSTLELGDSALYLCASSAILAGEHNEQFFGPGTRLTVL.

By share, this clonotype ranks as medium-sized. This chain connects TRBV27 to TRBJ2-7; D is unclear. V shed 3 bases and J shed 4 bases, with 10 bases lying between them. Germline V gene sequence: CDR1 MNHEY, CDR2 SMNVEV (reference sequence). The CDR3 contains 13 residues. The DNA of the CDR3 is TGTGCCAGCAGTTTGGGTCGCCGTTACGAGCAGTACTTC. Translating gives CASSLGRRYEQYF.